The rows below give T cell receptor beta chains drawn from one sample of a study of Ad26.COV2.S vaccination and SARS-CoV-2 variants. Clones were sequenced by immunoSEQ multiplex PCR, and TCRdb holds only the in-frame ones, with some missing. Altogether some 300,000 clones are present, around 81% being singletons, with the ten largest covering 2% to 2.5%. Sequenced material: peripheral blood, taken in a trial of Ad26.COV2.S vaccine versus placebo. Source of these receptors: a person between 18 and 59 years old who received the Ad26.COV2.S COVID-19 vaccine or a placebo. Both conserved end residues are part of each CDR3. The size of a clone is reported for some rows only, either as once, few or many, or as a class for expanded clones.

length | J | size | V | CDR3
13 | TRBJ2-7 | once | TRBV5-4 | CASSLVGTEEQYF
16 | TRBJ2-1 | . | TRBV6-6 | CASSPTGQGRYNEQFF
15 | TRBJ2-7 | . | TRBV24-1 | CATSDFPHRPYEQYF
12 | TRBJ1-2 | once | TRBV27 | CASRGGLYGYTF
16 | TRBJ1-2 | . | TRBV28 | CASSPPSGRQNYGYTF
13 | TRBJ2-1 | . | TRBV6-6 | CASSPSTGGEQFF
12 | TRBJ2-5 | . | TRBV6-5 | CASKGYQETQYF
15 | TRBJ1-1 | . | TRBV7-3 | CASSYEGQGNTEAFF
14 | TRBJ2-7 | . | TRBV28 | CASRRTVGGYEQYF
13 | TRBJ2-3 | . | TRBV18 | CASSPQQRTTQYF
16 | TRBJ2-7 | . | TRBV6-6 | CASSLTSGGRLGEQYF
15 | TRBJ2-1 | . | TRBV5-4 | CASSLTSGGFQAEFF
15 | TRBJ2-5 | . | TRBV9 | CASSVSVGSQETQYF
17 | TRBJ2-3 | . | TRBV18 | CASSPLGASLSTDTQYF
16 | TRBJ2-2 | . | TRBV19 | CASSIPTPSHTGELFF
15 | TRBJ2-7 | . | TRBV7-9 | CASSSRGGISYEQYF
18 | TRBJ1-4 | . | TRBV28 | CASSFGQRQGVTNEKLFF
14 | TRBJ1-1 | . | TRBV20-1 | CSASGGRETAEAFF
13 | TRBJ1-5 | . | TRBV18 | CASTGTVEQPQHF
12 | TRBJ1-2 | . | TRBV3-1/TRBV3-2 | CASSQDRSGYTF
15 | TRBJ1-4 | . | TRBV4-2 | CASSQELGGGEKLFF
15 | TRBJ1-2 | . | TRBV5-8 | CASSLEPGRNYGYTF
15 | TRBJ2-1 | once | TRBV6-1 | CASSELTGDYNEQFF
15 | TRBJ2-3 | . | TRBV30 | CAWSALTLDGNTQYF
15 | TRBJ1-4 | . | TRBV9 | CASSARDRLNEKLFF
13 | TRBJ1-4 | . | TRBV18 | CASSPPSDEKLFF
13 | TRBJ1-2 | . | TRBV19 | CASSIGHSYGYTF
14 | TRBJ2-2 | few | TRBV5-1 | CASSSGTATGELFF
13 | TRBJ2-7 | . | TRBV28 | CASSLGAAYEQYF
16 | TRBJ1-2 | few | TRBV7-3 | CASSSQGEGGFYGYTF
16 | TRBJ2-5 | once | TRBV7-6 | CASSWGGRAEQETQYF
14 | TRBJ2-6 | . | TRBV5-1 | CASSLDTGANVLTF
13 | TRBJ2-2 | few | TRBV2 | CASGQGAAGELFF
15 | TRBJ1-2 | . | TRBV6-6 | CASRPGESPNYGYTF
16 | TRBJ2-2 | . | TRBV24-1 | CATSDLGQGTIGELFF
14 | TRBJ1-5 | . | TRBV6-5 | CASRRTGRNQPQHF
12 | TRBJ2-1 | . | TRBV11-3 | CASSLGRGREFF
11 | TRBJ1-2 | . | TRBV6-6 | CATARDYGYTF
16 | TRBJ1-4 | . | TRBV14 | CASSQVAGPFNEKLFF
14 | TRBJ1-5 | . | TRBV7-9 | CASSLEGGNQPQHF
15 | TRBJ1-1 | . | TRBV9 | CASSVAPSSDTEAFF
15 | TRBJ1-2 | . | TRBV11-2 | CASSLSDRARYGYTF
17 | TRBJ2-5 | once | TRBV5-1 | CASSLATSGGPSQTQYF
16 | TRBJ1-2 | few | TRBV11-2 | CASSTPRRDLNYGYTF
16 | TRBJ1-2 | . | TRBV13 | CASSLVGRQHNYGYTF
13 | TRBJ1-4 | . | TRBV29-1 | CSVAGETNEKLFF
15 | TRBJ2-2 | . | TRBV6-5 | CASSFDRVNTGELFF
13 | TRBJ1-1 | . | TRBV24-1 | CATSPGLNTEAFF
13 | TRBJ1-2 | . | TRBV28 | CASRGTANYGYTF
13 | TRBJ2-2 | . | TRBV2 | CASSDSRTGELFF
13 | TRBJ1-2 | . | TRBV28 | CASSYRASVGYTF
14 | TRBJ1-4 | once | TRBV9 | CASSADRGGEKLFF
16 | TRBJ1-5 | few | TRBV18 | CASSPGGQGVYQPQHF
14 | TRBJ2-7 | few | TRBV5-6 | CASSTAPLSYEQYF